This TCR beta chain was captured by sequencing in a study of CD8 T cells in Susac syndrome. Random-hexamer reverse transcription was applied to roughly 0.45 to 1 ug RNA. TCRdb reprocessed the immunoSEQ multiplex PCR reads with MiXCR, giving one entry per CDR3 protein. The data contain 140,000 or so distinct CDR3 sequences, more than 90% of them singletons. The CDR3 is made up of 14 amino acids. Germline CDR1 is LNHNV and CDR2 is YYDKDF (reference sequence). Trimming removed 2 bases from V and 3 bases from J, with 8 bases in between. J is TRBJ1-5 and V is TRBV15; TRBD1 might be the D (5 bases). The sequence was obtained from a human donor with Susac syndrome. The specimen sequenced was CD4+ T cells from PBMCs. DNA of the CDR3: TGTGCCACCAGCAGACAGGGTTACAATCAGCCCCAGCATTTT. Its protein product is CATSRQGYNQPQHF.